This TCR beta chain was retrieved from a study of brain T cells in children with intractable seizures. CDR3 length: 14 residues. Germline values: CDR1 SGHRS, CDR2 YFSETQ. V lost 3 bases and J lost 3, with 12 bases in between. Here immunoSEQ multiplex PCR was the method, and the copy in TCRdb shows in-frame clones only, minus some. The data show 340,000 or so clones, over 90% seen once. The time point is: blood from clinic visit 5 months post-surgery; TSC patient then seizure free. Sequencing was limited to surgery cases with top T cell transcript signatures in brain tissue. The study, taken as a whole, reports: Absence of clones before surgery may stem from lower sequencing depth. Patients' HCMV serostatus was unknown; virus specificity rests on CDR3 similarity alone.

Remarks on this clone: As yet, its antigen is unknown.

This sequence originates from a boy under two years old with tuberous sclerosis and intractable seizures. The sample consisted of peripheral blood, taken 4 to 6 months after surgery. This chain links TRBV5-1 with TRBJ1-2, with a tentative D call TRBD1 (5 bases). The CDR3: CASSSTSGDYGYTF. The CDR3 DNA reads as TGCGCCAGCAGCTCAACTTCGGGGGACTATGGCTACACCTTC.